This T cell receptor (beta chain) was sequenced during a study of T cells after yellow fever vaccination. Study-level background: With SMART-Seq v4 Ultra Low Input, the fractions containing low cell numbers were prepared.

As concerns this clonotype: Its target is unknown.

CDR3 length: 18 residues. Trimming cost V 5 bases and J 7 bases, with 27 bases left between them. Germline lookup yields CDR1 MGHRA and CDR2 YSYEKL. Study-wide points: A large majority of primary-vaccination clones showed up again after the booster (approximately 95% CD4, almost 90% CD8). Abundant contaminating clonotypes from the bulk population could appear in FACS-sorted repertoires.

By 5'RACE template switching, TCR cDNA was produced, with a universal primer site and UMIs added in the process. A single record per CDR3 protein comes from TCRdb applying MiXCR to the 5' RACE reads. The sample includes about 170,000 distinct CDR3 sequences, approximately 10% seen only once; the top ten take just over 35%. The chain carries TRBV4-1 and TRBJ1-5; possibly TRBD1 for D (6 bases). Specimen: CD8+ T cells sorted from PBMCs, collected 15 days after the yellow fever booster vaccination. This clonotype originated in a man aged 18 to 29 who received the YFV17D yellow fever vaccine. The CDR3 reads CASSISLNRGLVGQPQHF. The CDR3 DNA follows: TGCGCCAGCAGCATAAGCTTAAATAGGGGGTTGGTAGGGCAGCCCCAGCATTTT.